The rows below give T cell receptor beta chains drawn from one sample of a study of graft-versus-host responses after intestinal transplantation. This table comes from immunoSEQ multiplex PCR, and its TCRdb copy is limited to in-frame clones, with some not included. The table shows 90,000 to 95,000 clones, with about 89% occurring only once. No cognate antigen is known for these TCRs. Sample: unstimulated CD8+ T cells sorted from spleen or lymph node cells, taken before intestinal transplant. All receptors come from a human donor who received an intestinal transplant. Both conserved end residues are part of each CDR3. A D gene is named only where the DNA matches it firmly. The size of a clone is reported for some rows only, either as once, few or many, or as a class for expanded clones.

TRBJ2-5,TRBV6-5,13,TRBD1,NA,CASEGQSEETQYF,TGTGCCAGCGAGGGACAGTCAGAAGAGACCCAGTACTTC
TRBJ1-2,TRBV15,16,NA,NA,CATSRNMDTERYGYTF,TGTGCCACCAGCAGAAATATGGACACAGAGAGGTATGGCTACACCTTC
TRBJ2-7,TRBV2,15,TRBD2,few,CASVWREALTYEQYF,TGTGCCAGCGTTTGGCGGGAGGCCCTTACCTACGAGCAGTACTTC
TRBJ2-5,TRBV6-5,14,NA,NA,CASSYEEGQETQYF,TGTGCCAGCAGTTACGAAGAGGGACAAGAGACCCAGTACTTC
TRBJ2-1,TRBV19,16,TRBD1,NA,CASSMWTGSSYNEQFF,TGTGCCAGTAGTATGTGGACAGGGAGCTCCTACAATGAGCAGTTCTTC
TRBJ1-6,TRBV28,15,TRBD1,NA,CASSPTGQGNSPLHF,TGTGCCAGCAGTCCGACGGGACAGGGAAATTCACCCCTCCACTTT
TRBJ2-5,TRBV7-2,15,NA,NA,CASSLPRGAVETQYF,TGTGCCAGCAGCCTCCCCCGGGGGGCCGTTGAGACCCAGTACTTC
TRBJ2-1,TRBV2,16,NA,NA,CASSDGKGVSYYEQFF,TGTGCCAGCAGTGATGGCAAGGGGGTGTCCTATTATGAGCAGTTCTTC
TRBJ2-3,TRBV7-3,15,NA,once,CASSLAGALTDTQYF,TGTGCCAGCAGCTTAGCGGGGGCCCTCACAGATACGCAGTATTTT
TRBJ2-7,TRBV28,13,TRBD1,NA,CASSAGQVYEQYF,TGTGCCAGCAGCGCAGGACAGGTCTACGAGCAGTACTTC
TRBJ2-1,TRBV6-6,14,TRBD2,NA,CASSPTSGSHEQFF,TGTGCCAGCAGTCCGACTAGCGGGAGCCATGAGCAGTTCTTC
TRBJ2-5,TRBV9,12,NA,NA,CASSGDRQTQYF,TGTGCCAGCAGCGGTGACAGGCAGACCCAGTACTTC
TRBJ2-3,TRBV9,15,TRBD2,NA,CASSVAGGWTDTQYF,TGTGCCAGCAGCGTAGCGGGGGGGTGGACAGATACGCAGTATTTT
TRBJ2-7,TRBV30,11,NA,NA,CAWSGIYEQYF,TGTGCCTGGAGTGGGATTTACGAGCAGTACTTC
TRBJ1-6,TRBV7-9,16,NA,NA,CASSLGPARYNSPLHF,TGTGCCAGCAGCTTAGGCCCAGCGAGGTATAATTCACCCCTCCACTTT
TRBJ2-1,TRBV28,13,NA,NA,CASSLSFHPRLFF,TGTGCCAGCAGTTTATCCTTTCACCCCCGTTTGTTCTTC
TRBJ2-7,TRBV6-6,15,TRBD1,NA,CASSTRDRGQGEQYF,TGTGCCAGCAGTACGCGGGACAGGGGGCAAGGCGAGCAGTACTTC
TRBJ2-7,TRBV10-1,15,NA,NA,CASSVRPIHHYEQYF,TGCGCCAGCAGTGTAAGGCCGATACACCACTACGAGCAGTACTTC
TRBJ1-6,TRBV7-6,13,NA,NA,CASSLPPPSPLHF,TGTGCCAGCAGCTTACCCCCCCCTTCACCCCTCCACTTT
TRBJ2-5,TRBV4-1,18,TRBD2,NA,CASSQYLTSGGVVGTQYF,TGCGCCAGCAGCCAATACCTAACTAGCGGGGGGGTCGTAGGGACCCAGTACTTC
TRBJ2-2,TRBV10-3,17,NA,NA,CAISESGGVFEGGELFF,TGTGCCATCAGTGAGTCCGGGGGAGTTTTTGAAGGAGGGGAGCTGTTTTTT
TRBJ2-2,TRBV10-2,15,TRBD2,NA,CASNRLAGVGGELFF,TGCGCCAGCAACCGACTAGCGGGAGTCGGCGGGGAGCTGTTTTTT
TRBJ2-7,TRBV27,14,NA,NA,CASTALTGTYEQYF,TGTGCCAGCACCGCCCTTACAGGGACCTACGAGCAGTACTTC
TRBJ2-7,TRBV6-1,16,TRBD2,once,CASSEWFGLAGREQYF,TGTGCCAGCAGTGAATGGTTTGGACTAGCGGGACGGGAGCAGTACTTC
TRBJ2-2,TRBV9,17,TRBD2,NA,CASSARLAGGREGELFF,TGTGCCAGCAGCGCTCGCTTGGCGGGAGGGCGAGAAGGGGAGCTGTTTTTT
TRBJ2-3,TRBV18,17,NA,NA,CASSPERDIGRGDTQYF,TGTGCCAGCTCACCAGAGCGGGACATCGGAAGAGGGGATACGCAGTATTTT
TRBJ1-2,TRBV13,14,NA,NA,CASSLRGGQDGYTF,TGTGCCAGCAGCTTAAGGGGGGGGCAGGATGGCTACACCTTC
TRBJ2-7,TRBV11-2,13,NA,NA,CASSPPAGNEQYF,TGTGCCAGCAGCCCCCCCGCAGGGAACGAGCAGTACTTC
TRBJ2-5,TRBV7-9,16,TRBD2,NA,CASSLSFSGGLETQYF,TGTGCCAGCAGCTTATCTTTTAGCGGGGGGTTGGAGACCCAGTACTTC
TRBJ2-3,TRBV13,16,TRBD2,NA,CASSPSSGRSADTQYF,TGTGCCAGCAGCCCGAGTAGCGGGAGGTCGGCAGATACGCAGTATTTT
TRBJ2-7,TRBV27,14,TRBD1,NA,CASSLSGQSYEQYF,TGTGCCAGCAGTTTATCGGGACAGAGCTACGAGCAGTACTTC
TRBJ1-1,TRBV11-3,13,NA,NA,CASSLGPAFEAFF,TGTGCCAGCAGCTTAGGGCCAGCATTTGAAGCTTTCTTT
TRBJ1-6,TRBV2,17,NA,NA,CASSTRPYYSYNSPLHF,TGTGCCAGCAGTACAAGACCCTATTACTCCTATAATTCACCCCTCCACTTT
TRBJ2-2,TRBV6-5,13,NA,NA,CASSYGGVRELFF,TGTGCCAGCAGTTACGGCGGAGTCAGGGAGCTGTTTTTT
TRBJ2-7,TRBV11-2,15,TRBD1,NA,CASSLSGQGSYEQYF,TGTGCCAGCAGCTTGTCAGGACAGGGCTCCTACGAGCAGTACTTC
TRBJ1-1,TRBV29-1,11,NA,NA,CSVGGGTEAFF,TGCAGCGTTGGGGGGGGAACTGAAGCTTTCTTT
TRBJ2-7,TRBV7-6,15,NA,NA,CASSAQQGVYYEQYF,TGTGCCAGCAGCGCGCAACAGGGAGTCTACTACGAGCAGTACTTC
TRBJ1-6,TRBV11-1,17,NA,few,CASSPGQLSSYNSPLHF,TGTGCCAGCAGCCCAGGACAGCTTAGCTCCTATAATTCACCCCTCCACTTT
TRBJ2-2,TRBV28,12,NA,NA,CASSSNTGELFF,TGTGCCAGCAGCTCGAACACCGGGGAGCTGTTTTTT
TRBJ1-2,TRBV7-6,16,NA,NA,CASSLGGPGPNYGYTF,TGTGCCAGCAGCTTAGGAGGGCCAGGGCCTAACTATGGCTACACCTTC
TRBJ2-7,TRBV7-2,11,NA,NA,CASSLHYEQYF,TGTGCCAGCAGCTTACACTACGAGCAGTACTTC
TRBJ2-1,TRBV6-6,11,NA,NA,CASSYSAEQFF,TGTGCCAGCAGTTACTCGGCTGAGCAGTTCTTC